This T cell receptor beta chain was recovered during a study of blood T cell repertoires in COVID-19. Across the study: Researchers got acute and convalescent COVID-19 samples from the United States, Italy and Spain. Sample material is recorded as cDNA or gDNA derived from T cells, B-cell-depleted T cells, or PBMCs.

In the authors' workflow: Reference gene primers were amplified, and this amplification served to estimate nucleated cell counts. Sequencing was performed with immunoSEQ multiplex PCR; in TCRdb, only in-frame clones are kept and a portion is missing. Clone size and the V and J calls come from that table; the DNA yielded D and trimming. Here the sample spans about 190,000 clones, 65% to 80% being singletons. Specimen: peripheral blood. This clonotype was sampled from a woman aged 50 to 60 with acute or convalescent COVID-19.

The CDR3 loop reads CASTVGRRERSTEAFF. The CDR3 nucleotides are TGTGCCAGTACCGTCGGGAGGCGGGAGCGGAGCACTGAAGCTTTCTTT. The chain recombines TRBV19 with TRBJ1-1; no clear D. Per the germline V gene, CDR1 is LNHDA and CDR2 is SQIVND (reference sequence). The CDR3 spans 16 residues. The V end lost 7 bases, the J end lost 4 bases, and 22 bases lay between the germline ends.